The rows below give T cell receptor beta chains drawn from one sample of a study of blood T cell repertoires in COVID-19. TCRdb keeps only in-frame clones here, not all; method: immunoSEQ multiplex PCR. The sample has about 140,000 clones, about three quarters seen once. The material sequenced was peripheral blood. The receptors were gathered from a woman aged 50 to 60 with active or convalescent COVID-19. Each CDR3 is given without its conserved first and last residue.

TRBV28	TRBJ1-6	ASRTMTETLH
TRBV7-9	TRBJ2-7	ASSLGSGTSGSEQY
TRBV4-3	TRBJ2-1	ASSQDAAGKNEQF
TRBV19	TRBJ1-2	ASSSGQGGYGYT
TRBV6-6	TRBJ2-7	ASSAVSTYEQY
TRBV11-3	TRBJ2-3	ASSLVTSTDTQY
TRBV30	TRBJ1-5	AWSAQSGIGQPQH
TRBV7-2	TRBJ1-2	ASSTRGQGAVGYT
TRBV30	TRBJ2-1	AWGGGGNEQF
TRBV6-7	TRBJ1-5	ASSYSKPTDRGQRSNQPQH
TRBV7-2	TRBJ1-1	ASSDGRARLRTEAF
TRBV7-2	TRBJ2-3	ASPGGGSGVGDTQY
TRBV6-6	TRBJ2-7	ASRNGGWGAYEQY
TRBV6-6	TRBJ2-3	ASNTGGTDTQY
TRBV19	TRBJ2-7	ASSISHPTGLVTYEQY
TRBV9	TRBJ2-3	ASSVFGGGSTDTQY
TRBV2	TRBJ1-2	ASSLQGNYGYT
TRBV7-8	TRBJ2-7	ASSAILSGSGYEQY
TRBV3-1/TRBV3-2	TRBJ2-1	ASSPGPSGGAGYNEQF
TRBV7-2	TRBJ1-1	ASRPGTGVNTEAF
TRBV6-6	TRBJ1-2	ASNGQGVYGYT
TRBV4-2	TRBJ1-2	ASSQVFDDRGHAGYT
TRBV5-1	TRBJ2-3	ASSLLEQGAADTQY
TRBV23-1	TRBJ1-5	ASRKTGGDQPQH
TRBV2	TRBJ2-7	ASEQLFYEQY
TRBV11-2	TRBJ2-7	ASSLDIGRAYEQY
TRBV4-3	TRBJ1-1	ASSQVPRGGEAF
TRBV3-1/TRBV3-2	TRBJ2-7	ASSQESYRGHQY
TRBV3-1/TRBV3-2	TRBJ1-1	ASSQDPGASGAF
TRBV30	TRBJ1-3	AWSQRNTIY
TRBV4-3	TRBJ2-3	ASSRDRVSSTDTQY
TRBV4-3	TRBJ2-1	ASSQVFGTHSYNEQF
TRBV7-6	TRBJ1-3	ASSLGPGSGNTIY
TRBV29-1	TRBJ2-6	SVERGRGANVLT
TRBV3-1/TRBV3-2	TRBJ2-5	ASSQLAGGETQY
TRBV6-6	TRBJ2-7	ASNKGDSFSYEQY
TRBV7-9	TRBJ1-2	ASSLRGGYT
TRBV18	TRBJ1-3	ASSDRASYGNTIY
TRBV11-2	TRBJ2-7	ASSRQRSLAGMTYEQY
TRBV7-9	TRBJ1-1	ASSRDTPNTEAF
TRBV7-9	TRBJ2-1	ASAGYNEQF
TRBV6-2/TRBV6-3	TRBJ2-7	ASSPYSPDRPYEQY
TRBV20-1	TRBJ1-6	SASFSGVNSPLH
TRBV7-7	TRBJ2-1	ASSLEAAEYNEQF
TRBV7-2	TRBJ2-7	ASSPWTATLTYEQY
TRBV16	TRBJ1-1	ASSPNAGENTEAF
TRBV19	TRBJ1-4	ASSIVATNEKLF